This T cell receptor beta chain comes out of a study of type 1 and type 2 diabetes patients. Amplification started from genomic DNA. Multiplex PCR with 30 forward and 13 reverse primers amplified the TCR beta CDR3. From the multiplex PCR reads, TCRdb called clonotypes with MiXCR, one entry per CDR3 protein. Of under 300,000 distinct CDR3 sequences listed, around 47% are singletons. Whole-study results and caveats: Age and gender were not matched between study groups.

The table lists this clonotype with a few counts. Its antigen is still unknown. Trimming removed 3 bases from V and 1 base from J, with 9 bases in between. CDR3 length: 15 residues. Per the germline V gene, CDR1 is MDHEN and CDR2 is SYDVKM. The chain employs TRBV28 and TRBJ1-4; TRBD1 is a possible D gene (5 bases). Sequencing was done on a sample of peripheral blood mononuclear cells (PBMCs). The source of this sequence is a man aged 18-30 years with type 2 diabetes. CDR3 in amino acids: CASSFGGLTNEKLFF. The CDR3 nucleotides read TGTGCCAGCAGTTTTGGGGGACTAACTAATGAAAAACTGTTTTTT. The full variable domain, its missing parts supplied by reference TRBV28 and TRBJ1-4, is DVKVTQSSRYLVKRTGEKVFLECVQDMDHENMFWYRQDPGLGLRLIYFSYDVKMKEKGDIPEGYSVSREKKERFSLILESASTNQTSMYLCASSFGGLTNEKLFFGSGTQLSVL.